The 28 T cell receptor beta chains presented below share a single source sample, sequenced in a study of radiotherapy plus CTLA-4 blockade in lung cancer. Using immunoSEQ multiplex PCR, the repertoire was profiled, and TCRdb retains in-frame clones only, with some absent. The sample includes around 80,000 clones, over 65% seen only once; the top ten take 8% to 10%. The sequences come from peripheral blood, collected from a patient treated with radiotherapy plus ipilimumab. These receptors all stem from a human donor with non-small cell lung cancer whose response to radiotherapy plus ipilimumab could not be evaluated.

The chain links TRBV28 to TRBJ2-7, with 8 bases matching TRBD2. The CDR3 is 16 residues long. V trimming: 4 bases; J trimming: 3 bases; junction bases outside the gene matches: 11. Germline CDR1 is MDHEN and CDR2 is SYDVKM. The CDR3 coding sequence is TGTGCCAGCAGTTCCTATCTGGTAGCGGGGAACTACGAGCAGTACTTC. This encodes CASSSYLVAGNYEQYF.

V usage is TRBV11-2 and J usage is TRBJ2-5; weak D call: TRBD2 (6 bases). There are 16 residues in the CDR3. CDR1 SGHAT and CDR2 FQNNGV come from the germline V gene. V shed 5 bases and J shed 7 bases, with 23 bases lying between them. The CDR3 DNA sequence: TGTGCCAGCAGCGGGGGAGCAACATTTTGGGGGGTGACCCAGTACTTC. Translated: CASSGGATFWGVTQYF.

This clone has only a few counts. The J gene is TRBJ1-2, the V gene TRBV10-3; a possible D gene is TRBD1 (5 bases). CDR1 is ENHRY and CDR2 is SYGVKD in the germline V gene. Trimming took 3 bases from V and 8 from J, leaving 16 bases between them. CDR3 length equals 14 residues. The CDR3 DNA is TGTGCCATCAGTGATTGGGTATTCCAGGGAGGCTACACCTTC. It codes for CAISDWVFQGGYTF.

This clone was picked up one time. This sequence joins TRBV10-3 and TRBJ2-1; no firm D call. CDR3 length: 13 residues. The V gene's germline CDR1 is ENHRY and CDR2 SYGVKD. The V gene lost 6 bases and the J gene lost 0 bases, with 6 bases spanning the gap. DNA for the CDR3: TGTGCCATCAGCAGTTACTCCTACAATGAGCAGTTCTTC. Protein: CAISSYSYNEQFF.

The chain is built from TRBV6-5 and TRBJ1-1, with D perhaps TRBD1 (6 bases). The germline V gene encodes CDR1 MNHEY and CDR2 SVGAGI. Between the trimmed V and J ends, which lost 8 bases and 11 bases, there was a span of 18 bases. The length of the CDR3 is 12 residues. CDR3 residues: CASRDTSGSAFF. CDR3 DNA: TGTGCCAGCCGGGACACCTCCGGATCGGCTTTCTTT.

This chain uses TRBV7-6 with TRBJ2-4; maybe TRBD2 (6 bases). This CDR3 has 14 amino acids. V was cut by 8 bases and J by 0 bases, with 11 bases left in between. Looked up from germline, CDR1 is SGHVS and CDR2 is FNYEAQ. The CDR3: CASGVGGAKNIQYF. CDR3 DNA sequence: TGTGCCAGCGGGGTGGGGGGAGCCAAAAACATTCAGTACTTC.

The genes are TRBV7-3 and TRBJ1-1, with 7 bases matching TRBD1. This CDR3 has 14 residues. Trimming at V came to 4 bases and at J to 4 bases, leaving 6 bases not matched to a gene. The germline CDR1 and CDR2 sequences are SGHTA and FQGTGA. Written as DNA, the CDR3 is TGTGCCAGCAGCTCCCCGGACAGGCCCACTGAAGCTTTCTTT. It is translated as CASSSPDRPTEAFF.

The chain carries TRBV20-1 and TRBJ2-7, with D unresolved. The CDR3 contains 11 residues. Trimming removed 6 bases at V and 3 bases at J, with 9 bases between. Germline V gene data show CDR1 as DFQATT and CDR2 as SNEGSKA (reference sequence). The CDR3 loop reads CSAVTIYEQYF. The CDR3 nucleotides read TGCAGTGCGGTGACAATCTACGAGCAGTACTTC.

This sequence joins TRBV5-4 and TRBJ1-2; D call uncertain. The V end was cut by 1 base, the J end by 4 bases, with 14 bases between. The length of the CDR3 is 15 residues. Germline V CDR1 and CDR2: SGHNT, YYREEE (reference sequence). This CDR3 reads CASSLPAGHSYGYTF. CDR3 bases: TGTGCCAGCAGCTTGCCGGCTGGGCACAGCTATGGCTACACCTTC.

This chain links TRBV2 with TRBJ2-5; 8 nucleotides line up with TRBD1. This CDR3 is built from 12 residues. Germline V gene sequence: CDR1 SNHLY, CDR2 FYNNEI. After removal of 8 bases from V and 4 bases from J, the junction contained 3 bases not matched to a gene. The CDR3 region has the DNA TGTGCCAGCCGTACAGGGGGAGAGACCCAGTACTTC. This gives the protein CASRTGGETQYF.

This clone was counted once. This chain joins TRBV11-3 and TRBJ2-7, with TRBD2 identical over 14 bases. Losses at the gene ends were 5 bases for V and 3 bases for J; bases not matched to a gene: 18. In germline, CDR1 is SGHNT, CDR2 YENEEA. This CDR3 has 20 residues. The CDR3 DNA is TGTGCCAGCAGCCCCTTCGGGCAGGGGACTAGCGGGAGCTCCCACTACGAGCAGTACTTC. This translates into CASSPFGQGTSGSSHYEQYF.

The chain joins TRBV15 to TRBJ2-1; D is ambiguous. V lost 0 bases to trimming and J lost 0 bases, with 12 bases between them. The CDR3 has 17 amino acids. The V gene's germline CDR1 is LNHNV and CDR2 YYDKDF (reference sequence). For the CDR3, the DNA is TGTGCCACCAGCAGAGATCAACGCGGAGTCTCCTACAATGAGCAGTTCTTC. Its protein product is CATSRDQRGVSYNEQFF. The variable domain in full, with the rest retrieved from reference TRBV15 and TRBJ2-1, is DAMVIQNPRYQVTQFGKPVTLSCSQTLNHNVMYWYQQKSSQAPKLLFHYYDKDFNNEADTPDNFQSRRPNTSFCFLDIRSPGLGDTAMYLCATSRDQRGVSYNEQFFGPGTRLTVL.

Only one count was recorded for this clone. V is TRBV10-3 and J is TRBJ2-5; possibly TRBD1 for D (6 bases). CDR1 and CDR2 from the germline V gene are ENHRY and SYGVKD. This CDR3 has 11 amino acids. V was pared by 8 bases and J by 4 bases, with 8 bases between. The CDR3, as DNA: TGTGCCATCGGCAGGGGAGAGACCCAGTACTTC. The encoded protein is CAIGRGETQYF.

This clone was counted a single time. The chain combines TRBV2 with TRBJ2-7; 13 nucleotides agree with TRBD2. This CDR3 is 18 amino acids long. The germline CDR1 and CDR2 sequences are SNHLY and FYNNEI. V dropped 1 base and J dropped 6; count of bases not matched to a gene: 12. The CDR3 DNA is TGTGCCAGCAGTGAAGTGGGACTAGCGGGGCCCCCGGTGGCCGAGCAGTACTTC. It translates to CASSEVGLAGPPVAEQYF.

As regards this clone: The identical CDR3 is also encoded by other nucleotide sequences in the sample. V gene TRBV7-3 combines with J gene TRBJ2-1, with TRBD2 matching 9 bases. From germline, CDR1 is SGHTA and CDR2 FQGTGA. The V and J ends lost 5 bases and 0 bases, in that order; junction bases with no gene match: 5. CDR3 length equals 16 residues. The CDR3 protein is CASSPSGASSYNEQFF. The CDR3 region has the DNA TGTGCCAGCAGCCCTAGCGGGGCCAGCTCCTACAATGAGCAGTTCTTC.

V gene TRBV11-3 combines with J gene TRBJ2-7; 7 bases line up with TRBD1. The V segment lost 4 bases and the J segment 3 bases; nucleotides outside the gene matches: 3. The CDR3 contains 13 residues. The germline gives CDR1 SGHNT, CDR2 YENEEA. The CDR3 nucleotides are TGTGCCAGCAGCTCACGGACAGGCTACGAGCAGTACTTC. Translated: CASSSRTGYEQYF.

The chain is built from TRBV9 and TRBJ2-5; D is possibly TRBD1 (5 bases). CDR1 is SGDLS and CDR2 is YYNGEE in the germline V gene. V lost 2 bases and J lost 0, with 11 bases in between. The CDR3 covers 15 residues. The CDR3 region is CASSVQGRDQETQYF. In DNA, the CDR3 is TGTGCCAGCAGCGTCCAGGGTAGGGACCAAGAGACCCAGTACTTC. Full variable domain (missing parts from reference TRBV9 and TRBJ2-5): DSGVTQTPKHLITATGQRVTLRCSPRSGDLSVYWYQQSLDQGLQFLIQYYNGEERAKGNILERFSAQQFPDLHSELNLSSLELGDSALYFCASSVQGRDQETQYFGPGTRLLVL.

The chain employs TRBV27 and TRBJ2-6; D is possibly TRBD1 (5 bases). Germline loops: CDR1 MNHEY, CDR2 SMNVEV (reference sequence). There are 15 residues in the CDR3. V was cut by 4 bases and J by 0 bases, with 7 bases left in between. The CDR3 sequence: CASSSQGSGANVLTF. CDR3 sequence (DNA): TGTGCCAGCAGTTCGCAGGGCTCTGGGGCCAACGTCCTGACTTTC.

The V and J genes are TRBV5-5 and TRBJ2-2; perhaps TRBD1 as D (6 bases). From germline, CDR1 is SGHKS and CDR2 YYEKEE (reference sequence). V was clipped by 0 bases and J by 2 bases, with 20 bases between them. The length of the CDR3 is 19 residues. In nucleotides, the CDR3 is TGTGCCAGCAGCTTGGAAAGAAACCGTGGGACATACAACACCGGGGAGCTGTTTTTT. It encodes CASSLERNRGTYNTGELFF.

This clone has only a few counts. This chain uses TRBV27 with TRBJ2-1; TRBD2 agrees at 11 bases. This CDR3 has 14 residues. Germline V lookup: CDR1 MNHEY, CDR2 SMNVEV (reference sequence). With V trimmed by 8 bases and J by 5 bases, 5 bases remained unmatched. CDR3: CASDSGRANNEQFF. The CDR3 bases are TGTGCCAGCGATAGCGGGAGGGCCAACAATGAGCAGTTCTTC.

This chain uses TRBV2 with TRBJ1-5, with D tentatively TRBD1 (6 bases). This CDR3 comprises 15 residues. V dropped 5 bases and J dropped 5 bases, with 16 bases sitting between them. Germline V gene lookup returns CDR1 SNHLY and CDR2 FYNNEI. CDR3 DNA sequence: TGTGCCAGCAGTTTTGCGGGGGCCCTCTATCAGCCCCAGCATTTT. Amino acid sequence: CASSFAGALYQPQHF. The full variable domain, its missing parts supplied by reference TRBV2 and TRBJ1-5, is EPEVTQTPSHQVTQMGQEVILRCVPISNHLYFYWYRQILGQKVEFLVSFYNNEISEKSEIFDDQFSVERPDGSNFTLKIRSTKLEDSAMYFCASSFAGALYQPQHFGDGTRLSIL.

The genes are TRBV2 and TRBJ2-7; 13 bases are a match to TRBD2. Germline trimming cut 10 bases from V and 8 bases from J; bases unmatched to any gene: 11. Germline assignment: CDR1 SNHLY and CDR2 FYNNEI. This CDR3 comprises 14 residues. DNA of the CDR3: TGTGCCAAAAGGACTAGCGGGGGCCCAGTGAAGCAGTACTTC. Protein product: CAKRTSGGPVKQYF.

The chain employs TRBV27 and TRBJ1-2; D is possibly TRBD1 (5 bases). CDR3 length: 15 amino acids. V lost 5 bases, J lost 4 bases, and 17 bases lay in between. Germline V gene sequence: CDR1 MNHEY, CDR2 SMNVEV (reference sequence). In nucleotides, the CDR3 is TGTGCCAGCAGTCCTCGGGGGACCCTTGGCTATGGCTACACCTTC. Translation gives CASSPRGTLGYGYTF.

The chain joins TRBV5-6 to TRBJ2-5, with 7 bases identical to TRBD1. The CDR3 loop spans 13 amino acids. Per the germline V gene, CDR1 is SGHDT and CDR2 is YYEEEE. V dropped 0 bases and J dropped 4; count of bases not matched to a gene: 0. CDR3 DNA sequence: TGTGCCAGCAGCTTGGACAGGGGAGAGACCCAGTACTTC. Its protein product is CASSLDRGETQYF.

The V call is TRBV12-5, the J call TRBJ1-3; D is perhaps TRBD1 (6 bases). Germline V gene sequence: CDR1 LGHNT, CDR2 FRNRAP. This CDR3 region has 15 residues. Trimming removed 6 bases at V and 2 bases at J, with 14 bases between. CDR3 in amino acids: CASGPMGAAGNTIYF. CDR3 DNA sequence: TGTGCTAGTGGACCCATGGGGGCGGCTGGAAACACCATATATTTT.

The chain uses TRBV7-9 and TRBJ2-3, with 7 bases fitting TRBD2. The germline CDR1 and CDR2 sequences are SEHNR and FQNEAQ (reference sequence). The ends lost 1 base at V and 1 base at J; junction bases unmatched: 5. The CDR3 is 16 amino acids. The CDR3 sequence: CASSLVWEGRTDTQYF. The CDR3 DNA reads TGTGCCAGCAGCTTAGTCTGGGAGGGTCGCACAGATACGCAGTATTTT.

The CDR3 DNA reads as TGTGCTAGTGGGGGGGACAGGGGCACAGATACGCAGTATTTT. Its protein product is CASGGDRGTDTQYF. The chain has TRBV12-5 and TRBJ2-3; TRBD1 matches at 9 bases. The CDR3 runs to 14 residues. The V segment lost 6 bases and the J segment 1 base; nucleotides outside the gene matches: 2. Per germline, CDR1 LGHNT and CDR2 FRNRAP. Supplemented by reference TRBV12-5 and TRBJ2-3, the full variable domain reads DARVTQTPRHKVTEMGQEVTMRCQPILGHNTVFWYRQTMMQGLELLAYFRNRAPLDDSGMPKDRFSAEMPDATLATLKIQPSEPRDSAVYFCASGGDRGTDTQYFGPGTRLTVL.

J is TRBJ2-2 and V is TRBV5-4; 7 bases align to TRBD2. CDR1 is SGHNT, CDR2 YYREEE, per germline (reference sequence). Trimming at V came to 4 bases and at J to 5 bases, leaving 11 bases not matched to a gene. This CDR3 has 16 amino acids. The CDR3 sequence is CASSLGRLAVTGELFF. CDR3 in DNA: TGTGCCAGCAGCCTAGGGCGACTAGCAGTGACCGGGGAGCTGTTTTTT.